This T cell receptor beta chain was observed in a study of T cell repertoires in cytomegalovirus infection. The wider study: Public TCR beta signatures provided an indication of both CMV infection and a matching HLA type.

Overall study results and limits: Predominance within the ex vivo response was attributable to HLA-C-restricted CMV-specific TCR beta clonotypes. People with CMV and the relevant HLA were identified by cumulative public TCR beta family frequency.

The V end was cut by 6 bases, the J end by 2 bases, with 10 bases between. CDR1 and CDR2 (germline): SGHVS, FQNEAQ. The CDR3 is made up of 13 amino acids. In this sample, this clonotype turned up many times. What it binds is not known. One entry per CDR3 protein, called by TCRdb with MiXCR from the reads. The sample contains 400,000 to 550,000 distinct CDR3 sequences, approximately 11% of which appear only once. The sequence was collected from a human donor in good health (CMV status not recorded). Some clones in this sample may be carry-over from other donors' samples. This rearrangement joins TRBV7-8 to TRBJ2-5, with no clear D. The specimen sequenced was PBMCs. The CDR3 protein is CASRSDHQETQYF. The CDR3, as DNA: TGTGCCAGCAGATCGGACCATCAAGAGACCCAGTACTTC.